What follows describes a single TCR beta chain. This sample was included in a study of identical twins. The CDR3 runs to 15 residues. The V end was cut by 4 bases, the J end by 8 bases, with 20 bases between. Germline lookup yields CDR1 SGHTA and CDR2 FQGNSA. Through template switching, a universal primer site was introduced, and the cDNA contained unique molecular identifiers. MiXCR, run by TCRdb on the 5' RACE reads, gives a single entry per CDR3 protein. The sample lists 470,000 or so distinct CDR3 sequences, 20% to 25% occurring once. In addition, the sample was reused for a study of T cells expressing NK-cell markers. That publication notes: It was from sorted CD3+CD56+NKG2C+, CD3+CD56+NKG2C- and CD3+CD56-NKG2C+ T cells that TCR beta repertoires came. Seven of the eight sequenced donors were classified as HCMV-seropositive, and one was classified as seronegative. Dominance of the CD3+CD56-NKG2C+ fraction by these clonotypes also held in a few donors.

This sequence joins TRBV7-2 and TRBJ1-2, with D possibly matching TRBD1 (6 bases). This receptor was obtained from a woman under 30 in good health. The sample was CD4+ T cells sorted from blood. CDR3 amino acids: CASSYDREGGQGYTF. As DNA, the CDR3 is TGTGCCAGCAGCTACGACCGGGAGGGGGGGCAGGGCTACACCTTC.